The rows below give T cell receptor beta chains drawn from one sample of a study of human T cells and chemical hapten exposure. TCRdb passed the RACE reads through MiXCR, listing each CDR3 protein once. The data show about 110,000 distinct CDR3 sequences, with 12% seen just once and more than 1.5% held by the top ten. The sequencing used whole blood, collected in connection with sensitization to the hapten diphenylcyclopropenone (DPC). These receptors all stem from a woman in her 50s with alopecia areata. Some clones in this sample may be carry-over from other donors' samples. Each CDR3 is given with its conserved first and last residue. D genes are given only for firm matches. The listing skips clone size in some rows; elsewhere it reads once, few, many or a size class.

CDR3	DNA	V	J	D	size
CASSSPLHEQYF	TGTGCCAGCAGTTCCCCCCTCCACGAGCAGTACTTC	TRBV28	TRBJ2-7	NA	few
CASVNSGAYNEQFF	TGTGCCAGCGTTAATAGCGGGGCCTACAATGAGCAGTTCTTC	TRBV28	TRBJ2-1	TRBD2	few
CASSYGRAYEQYF	TGTGCCAGCAGTTACGGCAGGGCCTACGAGCAGTACTTC	TRBV6-5	TRBJ2-7	NA	few
CSADEGYTEAFF	TGCAGCGCGGACGAGGGCTACACTGAAGCTTTCTTT	TRBV29-1	TRBJ1-1	NA	few
CASSPGLRGPAFF	TGTGCCAGCAGTCCGGGGCTCAGGGGGCCGGCTTTCTTT	TRBV28	TRBJ1-1	TRBD1	NA
CASSLGTNEQYF	TGTGCCAGCAGCCTTGGGACTAACGAGCAGTACTTC	TRBV3-1	TRBJ2-7	TRBD2	NA
CSVGIGDEQYF	TGCAGCGTTGGTATAGGGGACGAGCAGTACTTC	TRBV29-1	TRBJ2-7	NA	NA
CASSPGQVTEAFF	TGTGCCAGCAGCCCTGGACAGGTCACTGAAGCTTTCTTT	TRBV7-6	TRBJ1-1	TRBD1	many
CASSWPGADTQYF	TGTGCCAGCAGCTGGCCCGGGGCAGATACGCAGTATTTT	TRBV28	TRBJ2-3	NA	NA
CASSFLGFGSYEQYF	TGTGCCAGCAGTTTTCTGGGGTTTGGCTCCTACGAGCAGTACTTC	TRBV6-2/TRBV6-3	TRBJ2-7	NA	NA
CASSRLGGAYEKLFF	TGCGCCAGCAGCCGTCTAGGGGGCGCGTATGAAAAACTGTTTTTT	TRBV4-3	TRBJ1-4	TRBD1	NA
CASSSYKGLSGANVLTF	TGTGCCAGCAGCTCCTATAAGGGCCTCTCTGGGGCCAACGTCCTGACTTTC	TRBV5-8	TRBJ2-6	NA	NA
CASTQNPRGGDEKLFF	TGTGCCAGCACCCAGAACCCCAGGGGGGGGGATGAAAAACTGTTTTTT	TRBV28	TRBJ1-4	TRBD1	many